The 30 T cell receptor beta chains in this list originate from one sample, sequenced in a study of cytomegalovirus exposure and HLA in healthy donors. PCR was performed using 60 Vbeta and 13 Jbeta primers. The method was immunoSEQ multiplex PCR; TCRdb's version includes in-frame clones alone and lacks a portion of them. The repertoire holds a few hundred thousand clones, roughly 80% seen once, with over 0.3% in the top ten. The specimen sequenced was PBMCs. These receptors were obtained from a girl under 10 years old in good health and CMV-seronegative.

As to this clone: One end of the junction varies from germline; a read error may be responsible. The V gene is TRBV7-9, the J gene TRBJ2-7, with D tentatively TRBD2 (7 bases). This CDR3 is 16 amino acids long. Looked up from germline, CDR1 is SEHNR and CDR2 is FQNEAQ (reference sequence). The CDR3 DNA reads as TGTTCCAGCAGCCCACCCACTAGCGATAGGGGGTACGAGCAGTACTTC. Translation: CSSSPPTSDRGYEQYF. Combining the CDR3 with reference TRBV7-9 and TRBJ2-7 gives the whole variable domain DTGVSQNPRHKITKRGQNVTFRCDPISEHNRLYWYRQTLGQGPEFLTYFQNEAQLEKSRLLSDRFSAERPKGSFSTLEIQRTEQGDSAMYLCSSSPPTSDRGYEQYFGPGTRLTVT.

The chain joins TRBV5-1 to TRBJ1-6; D unresolved. V dropped 0 bases and J dropped 9 bases, with 16 bases sitting between them. CDR3 length equals 16 residues. CDR1 SGHRS and CDR2 YFSETQ come from the germline V gene. The CDR3 sequence: CASSLAEGPEGSPLHF. For the CDR3, the DNA is TGCGCCAGCAGCTTGGCCGAGGGCCCAGAGGGTTCACCCCTCCACTTT.

This clone was counted only a few times. The J gene is TRBJ1-2, the V gene TRBV9; a weak D match, TRBD1 (5 bases). V gave up 4 bases and J gave up 1 base, with 20 bases separating them. Germline loops: CDR1 SGDLS, CDR2 YYNGEE. The CDR3 sequence is 17 residues long. The CDR3 DNA sequence: TGTGCCAGCAGCCTCAATTTCCAGGGTTGGAGTAACTATGGCTACACCTTC. As protein: CASSLNFQGWSNYGYTF.

CDR3 region: CASSEGQNSPLHF. In nucleotides, the CDR3 is TGTGCCAGCAGTGAAGGGCAGAATTCACCCCTCCACTTT. V gene TRBV2 combines with J gene TRBJ1-6; D uncertain. CDR1 is SNHLY, CDR2 FYNNEI, per germline. Trimming cost V 1 base and J 7 bases, with 5 bases left between them. CDR3 size: 13 residues.

The chain is built from TRBV19 and TRBJ1-4; D gene unclear. Germline V gene sequence: CDR1 LNHDA, CDR2 SQIVND (reference sequence). V dropped 8 bases and J dropped 10 bases, with 11 bases sitting between them. The CDR3 spans 11 residues. This CDR3 is CASLSSGKLFF. CDR3 nucleotides: TGTGCCAGTCTTTCCTCGGGAAAACTGTTTTTT. The complete variable domain, with remaining parts taken from reference TRBV19 and TRBJ1-4, reads DGGITQSPKYLFRKEGQNVTLSCEQNLNHDAMYWYRQDPGQGLRLIYYSQIVNDFQKGDIAEGYSVSREKKESFPLTVTSAQKNPTAFYLCASLSSGKLFFGSGTQLSVL.

This chain links TRBV6-6 with TRBJ2-7; no clear D. V was cut by 8 bases and J by 6 bases, with 11 bases left in between. CDR3 length: 11 residues. Germline V CDR1 and CDR2: MNHNY, SVGAGI (reference sequence). The CDR3 here is CASGPAGEQYF. CDR3 DNA sequence: TGTGCCAGCGGCCCAGCAGGCGAGCAGTACTTC.

The V and J genes are TRBV7-9 and TRBJ2-7; 7 bases fit TRBD2. J lost 3 bases, V lost 0 bases, and 5 bases had no gene match. Germline CDR1 is SEHNR and CDR2 is FQNEAQ (reference sequence). This CDR3 spans 15 amino acids. This CDR3 reads CASSLAGSGNYEQYF. In DNA form, the CDR3 reads TGTGCCAGCAGCTTAGCGGGGAGCGGGAACTACGAGCAGTACTTC.

The V call is TRBV28, the J call TRBJ2-7; 9 bases align to TRBD1. V trimming: 5 bases; J trimming: 6 bases; junction bases outside the gene matches: 14. Germline assignment: CDR1 MDHEN and CDR2 SYDVKM. This CDR3 contains 16 residues. The CDR3 nucleotides are TGTGCCAGCAGTCCCCCTGCGGGACAGGGCGGTCGCGAGCAGTACTTC. Protein: CASSPPAGQGGREQYF.

The chain joins TRBV28 to TRBJ2-1; no firm D call. V lost 6 bases to trimming and J lost 8 bases, with 8 bases between them. The CDR3 has 11 residues. Germline loops: CDR1 MDHEN, CDR2 SYDVKM. The CDR3, as DNA: TGTGCCAGCAGCTACCCGGATGAGCAGTTCTTC. Amino acid sequence: CASSYPDEQFF.

The V call is TRBV7-8, the J call TRBJ1-5; D gene uncertain. Looked up from germline, CDR1 is SGHVS and CDR2 is FQNEAQ. The V and J ends lost 3 bases and 6 bases respectively, with 9 bases between them. CDR3 size: 13 residues. The CDR3 sequence is CASSLSEVQPQHF. As DNA, the CDR3 is TGTGCCAGCAGCTTGAGCGAAGTTCAGCCCCAGCATTTT.

The chain joins TRBV30 to TRBJ2-7; tentatively, D is TRBD1 (5 bases). The CDR3 is made up of 13 amino acids. V was shortened by 4 bases and J by 6 bases, with 16 bases between the two germline ends. From germline, CDR1 is GTSNPN and CDR2 SVGIG (reference sequence). CDR3 protein: CAWNDYQGFEQYF. CDR3 DNA: TGTGCCTGGAACGATTACCAGGGTTTCGAGCAGTACTTC.

The chain has TRBV6-5 and TRBJ1-1; TRBD1 is a possible D gene (5 bases). The CDR3 extends over 15 amino acids. V shed 0 bases and J shed 5 bases, with 13 bases lying between them. The V gene's germline CDR1 is MNHEY and CDR2 SVGAGI. In DNA form, the CDR3 reads TGTGCCAGCAGTTACTCGAGCTCCGGGGGGACTGAAGCTTTCTTT. Encoded protein: CASSYSSSGGTEAFF.

This clone was picked up a small number of times. This chain joins TRBV7-9 and TRBJ2-7; TRBD2 matches 8 bases. There are 14 residues in the CDR3. Looked up from germline, CDR1 is SEHNR and CDR2 is FQNEAQ (reference sequence). With V trimmed by 5 bases and J by 2 bases, 5 bases remained unmatched. CDR3: CASSPPGGAYEQYF. The CDR3, as DNA: TGTGCCAGCAGCCCACCCGGGGGGGCCTACGAGCAGTACTTC.

The V call is TRBV29-1, the J call TRBJ1-5; 7 bases align to TRBD1. V shed 4 bases, J shed 0 bases, and the junction held 3 bases outside the gene matches. The CDR3 is 14 amino acids. Germline loops: CDR1 SQVTM, CDR2 ANQGSEA. The CDR3 spells CSVGGTDSNQPQHF. The CDR3 region has the DNA TGCAGCGTTGGTGGGACAGATAGCAATCAGCCCCAGCATTTT.

The chain couples TRBV7-3 to TRBJ2-1; the D is unclear. Germline CDR1 is SGHTA and CDR2 is FQGTGA. The CDR3 extends over 14 amino acids. V lost 2 bases to trimming and J lost 10 bases, with 15 bases between them. CDR3 bases: TGTGCCAGCAGCTTAGGTTTCGGCTCGCGGGAGCAGTTCTTC. It encodes CASSLGFGSREQFF.

The CDR3 loop is CSGGGEDTQYF. The CDR3 DNA reads as TGCAGCGGGGGCGGGGAGGATACGCAGTATTTT. The chain recombines TRBV29-1 with TRBJ2-3; D is possibly TRBD2 (6 bases). Germline loops: CDR1 SQVTM, CDR2 ANQGSEA. The V end was cut by 7 bases, the J end by 6 bases, with 11 bases between. The CDR3 length is 11 residues.

J is TRBJ2-5 and V is TRBV13; D not resolved. CDR1 and CDR2 (germline): PRHDT, FYEKMQ (reference sequence). This CDR3 comprises 14 residues. Trimming stripped 1 base from V and 7 bases from J, with 13 bases between. CDR3 region: CASSLVDMVGTQYF. The CDR3 DNA sequence: TGTGCCAGCAGCTTAGTTGACATGGTCGGGACCCAGTACTTC.

The chain is built from TRBV7-2 and TRBJ2-2, with TRBD2 matching 9 bases. The J segment lost 3 bases and the V segment lost 5 bases, leaving 7 bases of the junction unmatched. Germline V gene data show CDR1 as SGHTA and CDR2 as FQGNSA. There are 16 residues in the CDR3. The CDR3 region is CASSPRGLADTGELFF. In nucleotides, the CDR3 is TGTGCCAGCAGCCCCCGGGGACTAGCAGACACCGGGGAGCTGTTTTTT.

This clone has a handful of counts. The chain links TRBV14 to TRBJ1-3; the D is unclear. From germline, CDR1 is SGHDN and CDR2 FVKESK. The CDR3 contains 16 residues. The V and J ends lost 0 bases and 0 bases respectively, with 9 bases between them. The CDR3, as DNA: TGTGCCAGCAGCCAAGATCGGAGACTCTCTGGAAACACCATATATTTT. Its protein is CASSQDRRLSGNTIYF.

The chain employs TRBV7-6 and TRBJ2-2, with 7 bases matching TRBD2. The V gene's germline CDR1 is SGHVS and CDR2 FNYEAQ. This CDR3 comprises 15 residues. V shed 7 bases and J 1 base; nucleotides not matched to a gene: 6. The CDR3 coding sequence is TGTGCCAGCAAGTGGGAGGGAGAGAACACCGGGGAGCTGTTTTTT. It yields the protein CASKWEGENTGELFF. The full variable domain, in which reference TRBV7-6 and TRBJ2-2 provide the parts outside the CDR3, is GAGVSQSPRYKVTKRGQDVALRCDPISGHVSLYWYRQALGQGPEFLTYFNYEAQQDKSGLPNDRFSAERPEGSISTLTIQRTEQRDSAMYRCASKWEGENTGELFFGEGSRLTVL.

This clone has just one count. The chain carries TRBV7-2 and TRBJ1-2; the D gene is possibly TRBD1 (5 bases). The CDR3 contains 14 residues. CDR1 is SGHTA, CDR2 FQGNSA, per germline. The ends were cut back, 0 bases at V and 4 bases at J, with 9 bases in the middle. The CDR3 DNA is TGTGCCAGCAGCTTAGCCGACAGTATCTATGGCTACACCTTC. Its translation: CASSLADSIYGYTF. Full variable domain (rest looked up from reference TRBV7-2 and TRBJ1-2): GAGVSQSPSNKVTEKGKDVELRCDPISGHTALYWYRQSLGQGLEFLIYFQGNSAPDKSGLPSDRFSAERTGGSVSTLTIQRTQQEDSAVYLCASSLADSIYGYTFGSGTRLTVV.

J is TRBJ2-4 and V is TRBV13; weak D call: TRBD1 (5 bases). The V gene's germline CDR1 is PRHDT and CDR2 FYEKMQ (reference sequence). V was shortened by 5 bases and J by 2 bases, with 13 bases between the two germline ends. The CDR3 has 15 amino acids. CDR3 DNA: TGTGCCAGCAGCAAAAAGACAGAGACCAAAAACATTCAGTACTTC. It is translated as CASSKKTETKNIQYF.

The chain uses TRBV29-1 and TRBJ2-6; D unresolved. Trimming left V 3 bases short and J 1 base short, with 4 bases between. Germline V gene sequence: CDR1 SQVTM, CDR2 ANQGSEA. The CDR3 is made up of 13 amino acids. This chain's CDR3 is CSVDESGANVLTF. Written as DNA, the CDR3 is TGCAGCGTTGATGAGTCTGGGGCCAACGTCCTGACTTTC.

This chain uses TRBV9 with TRBJ2-7, with TRBD1 identical over 7 bases. Per germline, CDR1 SGDLS and CDR2 YYNGEE. The CDR3 contains 15 residues. Trimming cost V 3 bases and J 1 base; bases outside gene matches: 7. The CDR3 nucleotides are TGTGCCAGCAGCGCCGGACAGGCGCCATCCTACGAGCAGTACTTC. Protein sequence: CASSAGQAPSYEQYF.

The chain couples TRBV30 to TRBJ2-7; perhaps TRBD1 as D (6 bases). V dropped 4 bases and J dropped 4 bases, with 8 bases sitting between them. The CDR3 totals 11 residues. From germline, CDR1 is GTSNPN and CDR2 SVGIG (reference sequence). The CDR3 nucleotides read TGTGCCTGGAAAAGGGGGTACGAGCAGTACTTC. Protein: CAWKRGYEQYF.

This chain uses TRBV4-1 with TRBJ2-1, with 11 nucleotides matching TRBD2. This CDR3 is 16 amino acids long. Germline CDR1 is MGHRA and CDR2 is YSYEKL. With 0 bases clipped from V and 8 bases from J, the junction kept 6 bases outside the gene matches. The CDR3 DNA sequence: TGCGCCAGCAGCCAAGAACTAGCGGGGGTTTCGGATGAGCAGTTCTTC. Translated: CASSQELAGVSDEQFF.

The chain carries TRBV30 and TRBJ1-2; D is unclear. The V end lost 7 bases, the J end lost 6 bases, and 15 bases lay between the germline ends. The CDR3 loop spans 12 amino acids. Looked up from germline, CDR1 is GTSNPN and CDR2 is SVGIG (reference sequence). In DNA form, the CDR3 reads TGTGCCTCCTCCGGCGGCCGCAATGGCTACACCTTC. It yields the protein CASSGGRNGYTF.

The chain joins TRBV9 to TRBJ1-3; D is possibly TRBD1 (5 bases). The germline CDR1 and CDR2 sequences are SGDLS and YYNGEE. V was shortened by 1 base and J by 1 base, with 9 bases between the two germline ends. The CDR3 extends over 15 amino acids. CDR3 region: CASSVQTGSGNTIYF. Written as DNA, the CDR3 is TGTGCCAGCAGCGTACAAACAGGTTCTGGAAACACCATATATTTT.

The gene calls are TRBV6-5 and TRBJ1-2; D gene ambiguous. The CDR3 covers 15 residues. From germline, CDR1 is MNHEY and CDR2 SVGAGI. V lost 0 bases, J lost 1 base, and 9 bases lay in between. The DNA for the CDR3 is TGTGCCAGCAGTTACTCAGGAGGTATTAACTATGGCTACACCTTC. It is translated as CASSYSGGINYGYTF.

The rearrangement links TRBV18 to TRBJ1-1, with TRBD1 matching over 7 bases. This CDR3 is built from 14 residues. Germline values: CDR1 KGHSH, CDR2 LQKENI. The V and J ends lost 3 bases and 5 bases, in that order; junction bases with no gene match: 6. CDR3: CASSPDRDETEAFF. The CDR3 bases are TGTGCCAGCTCACCTGACAGGGACGAGACTGAAGCTTTCTTT.